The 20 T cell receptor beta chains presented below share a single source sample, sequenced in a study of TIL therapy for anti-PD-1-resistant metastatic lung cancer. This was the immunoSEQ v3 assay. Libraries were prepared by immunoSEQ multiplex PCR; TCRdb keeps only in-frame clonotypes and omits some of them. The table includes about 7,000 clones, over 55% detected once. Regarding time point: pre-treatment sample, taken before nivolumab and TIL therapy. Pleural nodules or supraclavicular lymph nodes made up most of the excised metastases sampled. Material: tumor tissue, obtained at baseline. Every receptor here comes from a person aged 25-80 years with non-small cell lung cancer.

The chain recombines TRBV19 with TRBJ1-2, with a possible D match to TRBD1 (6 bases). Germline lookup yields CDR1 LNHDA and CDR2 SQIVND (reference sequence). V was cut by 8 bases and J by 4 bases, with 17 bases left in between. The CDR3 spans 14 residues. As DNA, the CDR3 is TGTGCCAGTGGAGGCTCTGACAGGAGCTATGGCTACACCTTC. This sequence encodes CASGGSDRSYGYTF. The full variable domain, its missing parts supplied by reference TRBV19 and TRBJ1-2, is DGGITQSPKYLFRKEGQNVTLSCEQNLNHDAMYWYRQDPGQGLRLIYYSQIVNDFQKGDIAEGYSVSREKKESFPLTVTSAQKNPTAFYLCASGGSDRSYGYTFGSGTRLTVV.

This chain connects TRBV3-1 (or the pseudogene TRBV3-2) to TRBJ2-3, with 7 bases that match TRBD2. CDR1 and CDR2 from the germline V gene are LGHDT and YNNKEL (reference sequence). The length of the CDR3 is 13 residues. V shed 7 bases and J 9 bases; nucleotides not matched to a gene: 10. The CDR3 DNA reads TGTGCCAGCAAAACCTCGGGGACTATGACGCAGTATTTT. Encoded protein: CASKTSGTMTQYF.

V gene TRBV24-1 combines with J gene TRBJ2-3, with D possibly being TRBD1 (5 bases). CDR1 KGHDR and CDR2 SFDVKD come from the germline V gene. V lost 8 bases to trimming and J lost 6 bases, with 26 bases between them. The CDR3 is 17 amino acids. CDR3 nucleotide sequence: TGTGCCACCACCAAAGGGGCCAGGGTGACGCGGTTTGATACGCAGTATTTT. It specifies CATTKGARVTRFDTQYF.

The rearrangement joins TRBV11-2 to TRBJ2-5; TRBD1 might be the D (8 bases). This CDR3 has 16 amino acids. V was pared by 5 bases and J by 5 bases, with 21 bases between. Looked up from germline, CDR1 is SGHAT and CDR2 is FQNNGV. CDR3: CASSGEGQATRETQYF. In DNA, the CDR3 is TGTGCCAGCAGCGGGGAGGGACAGGCCACTCGGGAGACCCAGTACTTC.

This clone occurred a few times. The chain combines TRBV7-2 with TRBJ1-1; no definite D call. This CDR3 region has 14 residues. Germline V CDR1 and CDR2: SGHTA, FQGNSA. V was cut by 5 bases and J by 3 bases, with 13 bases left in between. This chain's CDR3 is CASSPNYEDTEAFF. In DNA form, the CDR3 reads TGTGCCAGCAGCCCCAACTATGAGGACACTGAAGCTTTCTTT.

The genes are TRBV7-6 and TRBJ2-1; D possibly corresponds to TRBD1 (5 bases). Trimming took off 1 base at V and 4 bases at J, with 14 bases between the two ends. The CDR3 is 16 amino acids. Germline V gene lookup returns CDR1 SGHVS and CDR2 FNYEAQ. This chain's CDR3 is CASSLGPWGGYNEQFF. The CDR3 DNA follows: TGTGCCAGCAGCTTAGGGCCCTGGGGCGGATACAATGAGCAGTTCTTC.

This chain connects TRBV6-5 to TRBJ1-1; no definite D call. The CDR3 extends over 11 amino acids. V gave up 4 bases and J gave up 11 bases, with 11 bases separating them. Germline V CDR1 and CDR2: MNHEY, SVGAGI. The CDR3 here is CASSSGPGAFF. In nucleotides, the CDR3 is TGTGCCAGCAGTTCCGGACCCGGGGCTTTCTTT.

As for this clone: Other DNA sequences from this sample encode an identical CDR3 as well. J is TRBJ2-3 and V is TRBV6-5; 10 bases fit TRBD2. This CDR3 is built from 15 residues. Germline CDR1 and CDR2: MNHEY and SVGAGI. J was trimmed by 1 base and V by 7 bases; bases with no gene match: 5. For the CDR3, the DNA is TGTGCCAGCACTCGCGGACTAGCGGGCACAGATACGCAGTATTTT. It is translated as CASTRGLAGTDTQYF.

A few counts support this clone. CDR3 amino acids: CARGTPGTYGYTF. The CDR3 coding sequence is TGTGCCAGGGGGACTCCCGGCACCTATGGCTACACCTTC. V usage is TRBV19 and J usage is TRBJ1-2; weak D call: TRBD1 (5 bases). Trimming stripped 9 bases from V and 4 bases from J, with 15 bases between. Germline loops: CDR1 LNHDA, CDR2 SQIVND (reference sequence). The CDR3 runs 13 residues.

The CDR3 DNA reads TGTGCCAGCAGCCAAGTTAGCGGCTGGGGGCTTGGAAACACCATATATTTT. Protein: CASSQVSGWGLGNTIYF. The gene calls are TRBV14 and TRBJ1-3; a possible D gene is TRBD1 (6 bases). The CDR3 is made up of 17 amino acids. Trimming removed 1 base at V and 3 bases at J, with 16 bases between. Looked up from germline, CDR1 is SGHDN and CDR2 is FVKESK.

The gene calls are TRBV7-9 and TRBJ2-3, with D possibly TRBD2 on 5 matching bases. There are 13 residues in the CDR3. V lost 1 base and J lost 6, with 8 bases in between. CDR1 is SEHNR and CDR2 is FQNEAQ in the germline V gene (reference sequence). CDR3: CASSLGRRDTQYF. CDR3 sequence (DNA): TGTGCCAGCAGCTTAGGGAGGAGGGATACGCAGTATTTT.

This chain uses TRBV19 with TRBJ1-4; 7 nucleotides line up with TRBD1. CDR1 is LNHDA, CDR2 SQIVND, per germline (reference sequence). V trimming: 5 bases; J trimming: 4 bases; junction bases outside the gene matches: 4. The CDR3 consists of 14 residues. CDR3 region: CASSSGQFNEKLFF. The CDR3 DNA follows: TGTGCCAGTAGTTCGGGACAGTTTAATGAAAAACTGTTTTTT.

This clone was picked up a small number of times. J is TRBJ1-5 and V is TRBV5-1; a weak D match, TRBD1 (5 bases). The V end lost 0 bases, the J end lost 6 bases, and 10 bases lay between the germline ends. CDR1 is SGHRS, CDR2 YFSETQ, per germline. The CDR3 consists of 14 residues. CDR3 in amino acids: CASSLGQGGQPQHF. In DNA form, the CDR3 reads TGCGCCAGCAGCTTGGGGCAGGGAGGTCAGCCCCAGCATTTT.

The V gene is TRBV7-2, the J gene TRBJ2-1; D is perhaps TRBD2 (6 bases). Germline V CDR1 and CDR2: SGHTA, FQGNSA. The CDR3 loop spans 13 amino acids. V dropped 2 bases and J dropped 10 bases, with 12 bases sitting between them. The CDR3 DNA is TGTGCCAGCAGCTTAATCGGGAGAGGGGAGCAGTTCTTC. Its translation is CASSLIGRGEQFF.

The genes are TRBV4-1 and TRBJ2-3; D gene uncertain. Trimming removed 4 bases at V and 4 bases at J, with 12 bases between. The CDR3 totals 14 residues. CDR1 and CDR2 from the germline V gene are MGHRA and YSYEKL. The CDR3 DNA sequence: TGCGCCAGCAGCCTTACGGAGCGCGCAGATACGCAGTATTTT. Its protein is CASSLTERADTQYF.

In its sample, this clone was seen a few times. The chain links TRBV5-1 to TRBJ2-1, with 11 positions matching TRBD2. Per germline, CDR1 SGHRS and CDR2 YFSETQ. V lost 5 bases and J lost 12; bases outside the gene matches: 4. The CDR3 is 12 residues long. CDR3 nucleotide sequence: TGCGCCAGCAGTTATGGACTAGCGGGGCAGTTCTTC. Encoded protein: CASSYGLAGQFF.

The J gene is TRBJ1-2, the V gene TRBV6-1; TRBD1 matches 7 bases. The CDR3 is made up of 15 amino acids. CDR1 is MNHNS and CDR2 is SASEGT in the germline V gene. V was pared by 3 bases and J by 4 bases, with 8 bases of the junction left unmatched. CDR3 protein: CASSDRTGVAYGYTF. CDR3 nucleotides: TGTGCCAGCAGTGATCGGACAGGCGTCGCCTATGGCTACACCTTC.

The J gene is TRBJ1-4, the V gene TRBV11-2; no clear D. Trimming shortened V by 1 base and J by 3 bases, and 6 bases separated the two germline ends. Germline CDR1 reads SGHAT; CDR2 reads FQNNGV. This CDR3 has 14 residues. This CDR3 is CASSLGVSNEKLFF. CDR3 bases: TGTGCCAGCAGCTTAGGGGTTTCTAATGAAAAACTGTTTTTT.

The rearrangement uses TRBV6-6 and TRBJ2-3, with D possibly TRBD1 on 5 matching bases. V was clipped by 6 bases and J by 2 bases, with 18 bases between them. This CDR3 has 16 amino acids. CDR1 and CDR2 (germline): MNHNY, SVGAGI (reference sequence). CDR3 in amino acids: CASRATQGGNTDTQYF. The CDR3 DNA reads TGTGCCAGCAGAGCCACTCAGGGCGGAAACACAGATACGCAGTATTTT.

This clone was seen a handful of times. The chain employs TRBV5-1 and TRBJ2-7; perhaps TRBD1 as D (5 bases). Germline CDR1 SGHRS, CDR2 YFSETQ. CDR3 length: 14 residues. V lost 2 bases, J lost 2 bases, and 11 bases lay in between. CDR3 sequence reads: CASSFEARAYEQYF. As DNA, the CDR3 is TGCGCCAGCAGCTTCGAGGCCAGGGCCTACGAGCAGTACTTC.